This paragraph covers one TCR beta chain sequence. The clone's antigen remains unknown. At one of its ends the junction is not consistent with the germline gene, which may arise from a read error. The data originate from a study of T cell changes during pregnancy in multiple sclerosis (dated by TCRdb to about 2019). Notes on the research overall: In women with multiple sclerosis, the researchers looked at how the T cell repertoire shifted as pregnancy progressed.

The germline V gene (reference sequence) yields PRHDT for CDR1 and FYEKMQ for CDR2. Its CDR3 holds 14 amino acids, cysteine through phenylalanine. Only CDR3 DNA remains: 42 bases, in frame from the first base. Library generation was performed with the immunoSEQ multiplex PCR assay. This immuneACCESS table, as held by TCRdb, lists in-frame sequences with V and J called but not all clones. Of the missing ones, under half trace to an unresolved V gene in checked studies; the others have no known cause. Present in this sample are 70,000 to 100,000 clones, 90% to 95% of which were seen just once. Of the sample, 2% to 2.5% is held by the ten largest clones.

The chain uses TRBV13 and TRBJ1-2; TRBD1 is a possible D gene, resting on 6 matching bases. The sample consisted of peripheral blood, taken in the third trimester of pregnancy. This clonotype was sampled from a female donor with multiple sclerosis, enrolled in a pregnancy study. The CDR3 reads as follows: CASSIGDRPYGYTF. The bases read TGTGCCAGCAGCATAGGCGACAGGCCCTATGGCTACACCTTC.